A single T cell receptor (beta chain) is shown here with its context. The V and J ends lost 5 bases and 1 base respectively, with 14 bases between them. In germline, CDR1 is SGHTA, CDR2 FQGNSA. The CDR3 length is 15 residues. The data derive from a study of blood T cell repertoires in COVID-19. Produced via immunoSEQ multiplex PCR; TCRdb's table is partial and in-frame only. In the table there are roughly 200,000 clones, around nine tenths of which are singletons. The sequence derives from a young woman who had been exposed to COVID-19. Sequenced material: PBMCs or T cells enriched from blood (not recorded which). The chain joins TRBV7-2 to TRBJ1-1; no clear D. The CDR3 sequence is CASSPSHRQNTEAFF. The CDR3 nucleotides are TGTGCCAGCAGCCCCTCCCATCGACAGAACACTGAAGCTTTCTTT.